A single T cell receptor (beta chain) is shown here with its context. Its antigen remains unidentified. Germline CDR1 reads SGHVS; CDR2 reads FQNEAQ. This CDR3 has 20 amino acids. The data belong to a study of radiotherapy plus CTLA-4 blockade in lung cancer. Study-wide results and limits: Tumor-derived TCR clones expanded in blood after radiotherapy plus ipilimumab.

With ipilimumab providing CTLA-4 blockade, focal radiation was administered to patients who had chemo-refractory metastatic non-small-cell lung cancer. Some clones are missing from TCRdb's copy, which holds only in-frame ones; the method was immunoSEQ multiplex PCR. The data show about 60,000 clones, around 80% seen once. This TCR was sampled from a human donor with non-small cell lung cancer who had a partial response to radiotherapy plus ipilimumab. This chain links TRBV7-8 with TRBJ2-5; 9 nucleotides match TRBD1. The J call may not be correct, given that the DNA end is closer to TRBJ2-7. Specimen: peripheral blood, collected from a patient treated with radiotherapy plus ipilimumab. The CDR3 here is CASSLAWRDRALGVPYEQYF. The CDR3 region has the DNA TGTGCCAGCAGCTTAGCCTGGCGGGACAGGGCCCTGGGAGTCCCCTACGAGCAGTACTTC.